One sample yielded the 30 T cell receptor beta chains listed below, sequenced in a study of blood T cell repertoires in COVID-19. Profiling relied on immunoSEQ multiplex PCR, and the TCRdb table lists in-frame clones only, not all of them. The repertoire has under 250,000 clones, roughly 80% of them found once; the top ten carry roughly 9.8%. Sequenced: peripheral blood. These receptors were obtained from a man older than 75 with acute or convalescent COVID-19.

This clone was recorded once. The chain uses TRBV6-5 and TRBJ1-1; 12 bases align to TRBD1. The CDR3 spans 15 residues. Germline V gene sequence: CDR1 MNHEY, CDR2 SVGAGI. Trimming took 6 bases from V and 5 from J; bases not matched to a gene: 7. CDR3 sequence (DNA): TGTGCCAGCAGCCGGGGACAGGGGGCTGGGACTGAAGCTTTCTTT. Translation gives CASSRGQGAGTEAFF.

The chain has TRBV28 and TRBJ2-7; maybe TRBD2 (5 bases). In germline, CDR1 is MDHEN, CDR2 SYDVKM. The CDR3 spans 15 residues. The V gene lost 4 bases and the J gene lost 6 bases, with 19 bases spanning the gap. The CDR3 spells CASSSPGLVRGEQYF. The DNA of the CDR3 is TGTGCCAGCAGTTCCCCCGGGCTAGTTCGGGGCGAGCAGTACTTC. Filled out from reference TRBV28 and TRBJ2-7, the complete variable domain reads DVKVTQSSRYLVKRTGEKVFLECVQDMDHENMFWYRQDPGLGLRLIYFSYDVKMKEKGDIPEGYSVSREKKERFSLILESASTNQTSMYLCASSSPGLVRGEQYFGPGTRLTVT.

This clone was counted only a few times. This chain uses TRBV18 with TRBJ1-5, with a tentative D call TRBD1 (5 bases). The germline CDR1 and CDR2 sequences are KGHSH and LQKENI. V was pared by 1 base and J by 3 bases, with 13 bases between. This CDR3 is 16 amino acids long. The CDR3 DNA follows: TGTGCCAGCTCACCACAGGAGGGGCCGGTCAATCAGCCCCAGCATTTT. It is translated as CASSPQEGPVNQPQHF.

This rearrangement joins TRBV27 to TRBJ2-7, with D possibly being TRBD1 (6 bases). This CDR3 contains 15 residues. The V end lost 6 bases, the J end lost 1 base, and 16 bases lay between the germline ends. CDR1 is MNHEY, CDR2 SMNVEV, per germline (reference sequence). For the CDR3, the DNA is TGTGCCAGCAGCTACGCAGGGACATATTCCTACGAGCAGTACTTC. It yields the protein CASSYAGTYSYEQYF.

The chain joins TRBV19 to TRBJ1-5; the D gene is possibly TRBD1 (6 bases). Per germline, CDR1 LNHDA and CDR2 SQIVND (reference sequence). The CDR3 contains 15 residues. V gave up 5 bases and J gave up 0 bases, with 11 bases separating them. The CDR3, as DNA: TGTGCCAGTAGTGTCGACAGGTCTAGCAATCAGCCCCAGCATTTT. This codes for CASSVDRSSNQPQHF.

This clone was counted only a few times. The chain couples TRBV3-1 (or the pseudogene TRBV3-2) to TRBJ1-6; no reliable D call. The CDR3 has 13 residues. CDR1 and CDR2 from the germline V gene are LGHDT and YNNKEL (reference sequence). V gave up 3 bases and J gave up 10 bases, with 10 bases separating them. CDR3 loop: CASSHRQGSPLHF. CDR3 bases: TGTGCCAGCAGCCACCGACAAGGCTCACCCCTCCACTTT.

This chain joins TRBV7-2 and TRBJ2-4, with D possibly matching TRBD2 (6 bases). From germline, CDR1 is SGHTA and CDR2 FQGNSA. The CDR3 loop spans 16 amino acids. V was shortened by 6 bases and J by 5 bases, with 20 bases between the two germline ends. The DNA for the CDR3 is TGTGCCAGCAGATTAACCGGGGGTCCTAGGGAAAACATTCAGTACTTC. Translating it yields CASRLTGGPRENIQYF.

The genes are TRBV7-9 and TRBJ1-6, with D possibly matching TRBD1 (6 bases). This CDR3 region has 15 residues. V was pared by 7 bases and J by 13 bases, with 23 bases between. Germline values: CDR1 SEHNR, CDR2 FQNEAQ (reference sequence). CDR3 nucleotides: TGTGCCAGCACCCAAACTGGTCAGGGGCCCTTCCCCCTCCACTTT. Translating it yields CASTQTGQGPFPLHF.

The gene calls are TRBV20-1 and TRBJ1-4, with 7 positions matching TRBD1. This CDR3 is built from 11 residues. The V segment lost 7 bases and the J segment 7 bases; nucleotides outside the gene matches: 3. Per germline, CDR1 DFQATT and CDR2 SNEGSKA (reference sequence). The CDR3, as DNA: TGCAGTGGAGGACAGGCTGAAAAACTGTTTTTT. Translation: CSGGQAEKLFF.

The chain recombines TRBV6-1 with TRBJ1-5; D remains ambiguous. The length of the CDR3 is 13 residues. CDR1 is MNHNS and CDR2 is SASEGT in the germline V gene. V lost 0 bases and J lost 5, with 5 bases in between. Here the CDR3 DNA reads TGTGCCAGCAGTGAAGCGTTCTATCAGCCCCAGCATTTT. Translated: CASSEAFYQPQHF.

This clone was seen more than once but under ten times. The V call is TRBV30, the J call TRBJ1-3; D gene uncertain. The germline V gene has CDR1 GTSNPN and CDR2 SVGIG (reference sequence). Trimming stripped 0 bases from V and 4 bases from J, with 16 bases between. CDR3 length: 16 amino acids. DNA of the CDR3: TGTGCCTGGAGTGTAGAGGTGATCCCGGCGGGAAACACCATATATTTT. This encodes CAWSVEVIPAGNTIYF.

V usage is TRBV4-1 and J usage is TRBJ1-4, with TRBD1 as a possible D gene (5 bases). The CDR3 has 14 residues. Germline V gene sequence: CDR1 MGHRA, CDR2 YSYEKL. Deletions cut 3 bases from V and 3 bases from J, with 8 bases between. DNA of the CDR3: TGCGCCAGCAGCCAGGGGGAGGCTAATGAAAAACTGTTTTTT. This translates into CASSQGEANEKLFF.

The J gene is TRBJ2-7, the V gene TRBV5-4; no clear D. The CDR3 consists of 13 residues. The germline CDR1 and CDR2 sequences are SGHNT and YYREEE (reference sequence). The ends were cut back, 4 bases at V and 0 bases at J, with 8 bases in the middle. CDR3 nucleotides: TGTGCCAGCAGCCACTGGAGCTCCTACGAGCAGTACTTC. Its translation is CASSHWSSYEQYF.

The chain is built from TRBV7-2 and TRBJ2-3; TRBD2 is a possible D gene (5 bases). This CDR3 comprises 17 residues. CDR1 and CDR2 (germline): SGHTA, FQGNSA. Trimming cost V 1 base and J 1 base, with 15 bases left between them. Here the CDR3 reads CASSLVGLVGGTDTQYF. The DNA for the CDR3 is TGTGCCAGCAGCTTAGTAGGGCTGGTGGGAGGCACAGATACGCAGTATTTT.

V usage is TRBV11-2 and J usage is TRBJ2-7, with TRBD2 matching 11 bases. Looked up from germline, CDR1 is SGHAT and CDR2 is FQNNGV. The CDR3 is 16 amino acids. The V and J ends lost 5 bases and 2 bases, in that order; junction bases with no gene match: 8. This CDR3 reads CASSSSGTSGPYEQYF. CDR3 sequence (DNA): TGTGCCAGCAGCAGTAGCGGGACTAGCGGACCCTACGAGCAGTACTTC.

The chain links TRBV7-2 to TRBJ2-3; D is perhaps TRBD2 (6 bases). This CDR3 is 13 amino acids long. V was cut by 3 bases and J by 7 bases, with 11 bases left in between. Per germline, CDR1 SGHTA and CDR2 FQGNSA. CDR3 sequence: CASSFSGFNTQYF. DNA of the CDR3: TGTGCCAGCAGCTTCAGCGGGTTTAATACGCAGTATTTT.

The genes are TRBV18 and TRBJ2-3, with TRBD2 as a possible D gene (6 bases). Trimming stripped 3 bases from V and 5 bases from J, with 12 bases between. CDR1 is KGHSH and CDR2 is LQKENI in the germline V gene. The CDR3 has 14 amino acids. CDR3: CASSPEGWGDTQYF. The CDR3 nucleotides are TGTGCCAGCTCACCGGAGGGTTGGGGAGATACGCAGTATTTT.

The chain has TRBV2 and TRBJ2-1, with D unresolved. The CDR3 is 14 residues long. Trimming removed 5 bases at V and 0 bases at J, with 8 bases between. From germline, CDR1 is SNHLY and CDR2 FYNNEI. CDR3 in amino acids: CASSTMSSYNEQFF. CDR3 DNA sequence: TGTGCCAGCAGTACTATGAGCTCCTACAATGAGCAGTTCTTC.

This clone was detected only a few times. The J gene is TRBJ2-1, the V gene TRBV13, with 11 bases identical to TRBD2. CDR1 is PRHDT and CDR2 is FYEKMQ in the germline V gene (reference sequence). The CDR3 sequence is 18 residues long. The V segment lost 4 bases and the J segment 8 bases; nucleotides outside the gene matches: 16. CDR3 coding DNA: TGTGCCAGCAGCTACGCCTCTGGGGCTAGCGGGGGGAGGGATGAGCAGTTCTTC. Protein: CASSYASGASGGRDEQFF.

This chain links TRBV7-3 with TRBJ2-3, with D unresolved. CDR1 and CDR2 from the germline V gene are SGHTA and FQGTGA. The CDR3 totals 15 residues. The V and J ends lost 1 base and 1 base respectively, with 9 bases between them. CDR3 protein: CASSLSGVGTDTQYF. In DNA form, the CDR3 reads TGTGCCAGCAGCTTAAGCGGTGTTGGCACAGATACGCAGTATTTT.

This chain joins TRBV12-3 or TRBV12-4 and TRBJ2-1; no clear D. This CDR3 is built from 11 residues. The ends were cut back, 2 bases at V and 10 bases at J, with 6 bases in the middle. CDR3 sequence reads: CASSLQAEQFF. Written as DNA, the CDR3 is TGTGCCAGCAGTTTACAAGCGGAGCAGTTCTTC.

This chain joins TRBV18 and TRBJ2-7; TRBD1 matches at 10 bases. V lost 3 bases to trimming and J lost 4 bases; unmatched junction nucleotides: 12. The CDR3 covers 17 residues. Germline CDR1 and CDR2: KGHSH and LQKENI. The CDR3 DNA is TGTGCCAGCTCACCGCTGGGACAGGGGACCTTGTTGTACGAGCAGTACTTC. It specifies CASSPLGQGTLLYEQYF.

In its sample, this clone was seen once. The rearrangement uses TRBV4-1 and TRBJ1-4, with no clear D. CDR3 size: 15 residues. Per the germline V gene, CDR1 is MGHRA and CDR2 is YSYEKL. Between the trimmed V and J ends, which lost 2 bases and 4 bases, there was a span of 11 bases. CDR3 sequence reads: CASSQHEADNEKLFF. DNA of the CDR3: TGCGCCAGCAGCCAACACGAGGCTGATAATGAAAAACTGTTTTTT.

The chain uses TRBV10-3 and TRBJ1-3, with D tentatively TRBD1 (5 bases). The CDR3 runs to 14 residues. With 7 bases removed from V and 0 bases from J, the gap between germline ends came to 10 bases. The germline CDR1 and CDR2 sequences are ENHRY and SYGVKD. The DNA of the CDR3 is TGTGCCATCAATCCGGACAACTCTGGAAACACCATATATTTT. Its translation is CAINPDNSGNTIYF.

The CDR3 loop reads CASRQETGLRAFF. As DNA, the CDR3 is TGCGCCAGCAGACAGGAGACAGGGCTCCGAGCTTTCTTT. The chain employs TRBV5-1 and TRBJ1-1; 7 bases align to TRBD1. This CDR3 is built from 13 residues. The germline gives CDR1 SGHRS, CDR2 YFSETQ. Trimming removed 5 bases from V and 10 bases from J; junction bases left unmatched: 11.

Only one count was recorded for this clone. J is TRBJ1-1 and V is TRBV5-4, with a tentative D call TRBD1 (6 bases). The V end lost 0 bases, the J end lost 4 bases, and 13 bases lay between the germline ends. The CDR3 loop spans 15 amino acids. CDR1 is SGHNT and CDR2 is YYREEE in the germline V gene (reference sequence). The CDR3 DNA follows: TGTGCCAGCAGCTTGGAGGCGGCACAGGGCACTGAAGCTTTCTTT. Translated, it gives CASSLEAAQGTEAFF.

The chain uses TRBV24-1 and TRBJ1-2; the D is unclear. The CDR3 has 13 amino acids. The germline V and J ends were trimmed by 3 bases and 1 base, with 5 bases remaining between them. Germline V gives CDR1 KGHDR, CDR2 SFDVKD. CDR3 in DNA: TGTGCCACCAGTGATCGGGTTAACTATGGCTACACCTTC. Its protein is CATSDRVNYGYTF.

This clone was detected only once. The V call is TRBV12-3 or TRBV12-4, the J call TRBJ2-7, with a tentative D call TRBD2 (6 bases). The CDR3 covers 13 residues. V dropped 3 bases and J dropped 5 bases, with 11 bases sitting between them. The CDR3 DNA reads TGTGCCAGCAGTTTGGGGGGTGACGACGAGCAGTACTTC. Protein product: CASSLGGDDEQYF.

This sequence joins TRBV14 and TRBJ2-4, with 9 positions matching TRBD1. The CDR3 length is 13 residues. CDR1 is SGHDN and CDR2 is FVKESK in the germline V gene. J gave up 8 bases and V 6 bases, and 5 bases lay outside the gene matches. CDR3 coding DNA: TGTGCCAGCAGTCGGGACAGGGCTGACATTCAGTACTTC. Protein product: CASSRDRADIQYF.

CDR3 nucleotides: TGTGCCAGCTCACCTCAGCCAGGTTTCAACGAGCAGTACTTC. The encoded protein is CASSPQPGFNEQYF. The chain has TRBV18 and TRBJ2-7; D is undetermined. CDR1 and CDR2 (germline): KGHSH, LQKENI. The CDR3 consists of 14 residues. V dropped 3 bases and J dropped 5 bases, with 14 bases sitting between them.